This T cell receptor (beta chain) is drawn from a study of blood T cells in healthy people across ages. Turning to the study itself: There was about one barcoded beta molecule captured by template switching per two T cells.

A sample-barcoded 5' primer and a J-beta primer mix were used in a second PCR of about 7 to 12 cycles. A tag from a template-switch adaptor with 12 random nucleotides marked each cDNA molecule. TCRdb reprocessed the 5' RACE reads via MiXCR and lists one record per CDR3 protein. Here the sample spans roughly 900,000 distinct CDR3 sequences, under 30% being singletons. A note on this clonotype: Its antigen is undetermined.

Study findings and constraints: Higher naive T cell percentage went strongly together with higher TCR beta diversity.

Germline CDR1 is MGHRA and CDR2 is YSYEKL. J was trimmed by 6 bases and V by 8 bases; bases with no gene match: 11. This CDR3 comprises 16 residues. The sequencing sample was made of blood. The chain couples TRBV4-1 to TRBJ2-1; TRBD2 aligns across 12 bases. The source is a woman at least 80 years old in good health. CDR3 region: CASLGLAGSRCNEQFF. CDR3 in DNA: TGCGCCAGCCTAGGACTAGCGGGGAGCAGGTGCAATGAGCAGTTCTTC.